Below, 18 T cell receptor beta chains from the same sample are listed, as sequenced in a study of monozygotic twins with inflammatory bowel disease. After re-calling the 5' RACE reads, TCRdb lists one entry per CDR3 protein, DNA absent. This repertoire includes 440,000 or so distinct CDR3 sequences. What was sequenced was blood. The receptors shown here come from a human donor with ulcerative colitis or Crohn's disease, or a healthy co-twin of an affected twin (not recorded which).

This chain's CDR3 is CASSQTSGRFYEQYF. The chain combines TRBV2 with TRBJ2-7; TCRdb outputs TRBD2, but without DNA this stays unchecked. CDR3 size: 15 residues. From germline, CDR1 is SNHLY and CDR2 FYNNEI.

The chain carries TRBV28 and TRBJ2-5; TCRdb's D call of TRBD1 is untestable without DNA. CDR3 length: 14 amino acids. CDR1 and CDR2 (germline): MDHEN, SYDVKM. The chain's CDR3 is CASSPGTGLKTQYF.

This rearrangement joins TRBV14 to TRBJ2-1; the D call from TCRdb, TRBD2, cannot be confirmed without DNA. The CDR3 is 14 residues long. The germline gives CDR1 SGHDN, CDR2 FVKESK. The chain's CDR3 is CASSQMGLGNEQFF.

The chain uses TRBV9 and TRBJ1-1. Germline loops: CDR1 SGDLS, CDR2 YYNGEE. CDR3 length: 12 amino acids. The CDR3 loop reads CASSGLYTEAFF. Using reference TRBV9 and TRBJ1-1 for the parts outside the CDR3, the full variable domain is DSGVTQTPKHLITATGQRVTLRCSPRSGDLSVYWYQQSLDQGLQFLIQYYNGEERAKGNILERFSAQQFPDLHSELNLSSLELGDSALYFCASSGLYTEAFFGQGTRLTVV.

The V gene is TRBV24-1, the J gene TRBJ2-1; absent DNA, TCRdb's TRBD2 call cannot be checked. Germline V gene sequence: CDR1 KGHDR, CDR2 SFDVKD. This CDR3 is built from 20 residues. The chain's CDR3 is CATSVSRSGVAGSSYNEQFF.

This rearrangement joins TRBV12-3 or TRBV12-4 to TRBJ1-3; TCRdb gives TRBD1 as the D gene, but with no DNA this cannot be confirmed. The CDR3 is 16 amino acids. CDR3 amino acids: CASSLAASAPGNTIYF.

The V gene is TRBV18, the J gene TRBJ1-2. The V gene's germline CDR1 is KGHSH and CDR2 LQKENI. This CDR3 spans 13 amino acids. CDR3 loop: CASSPREYYGYTF.

The CDR3 here is CASSQGGLASNTGELFF. The chain links TRBV4-3 to TRBJ2-2; TCRdb selects TRBD2, and the lack of DNA leaves this call unchecked. The CDR3 contains 17 residues. Germline V gives CDR1 LGHNA, CDR2 YSLEER.

The CDR3 protein is CASSARDGLNEKLFF. The chain uses TRBV7-7 and TRBJ1-4. The CDR3 spans 15 residues. Germline-derived CDR1 and CDR2 are SSHAT and FNYEAQ (reference sequence).

This sequence joins TRBV5-4 and TRBJ2-7. Per the germline V gene, CDR1 is SGHNT and CDR2 is YYREEE (reference sequence). This CDR3 is built from 14 residues. CDR3 region: CSSSSSGRPYEQYF.

J is TRBJ2-4 and V is TRBV7-2; TCRdb outputs TRBD1, but without DNA this stays unchecked. The CDR3 is 15 residues long. From germline, CDR1 is SGHTA and CDR2 FQGNSA. Here the CDR3 reads CASSLAPGGWDIQYF.

CDR3 amino acids: CSVAGSTGGSETQYF. The chain carries TRBV29-1 and TRBJ2-5; absent DNA, TCRdb's TRBD1 call cannot be checked. CDR1 SQVTM and CDR2 ANQGSEA come from the germline V gene. This CDR3 is built from 15 residues.

The chain carries TRBV6-5 and TRBJ2-7; TCRdb reports TRBD2, a call that lacks DNA to check it against. Germline V lookup: CDR1 MNHEY, CDR2 SVGAGI. CDR3 length: 15 amino acids. The CDR3 loop is CASSYGDWLAHEQYF.

The chain combines TRBV9 with TRBJ2-7. The CDR3 loop spans 14 amino acids. Germline CDR1 and CDR2: SGDLS and YYNGEE. The CDR3 spells CASSVSANLGEQYF.

V is TRBV18 and J is TRBJ2-7; the TCRdb D gene call, TRBD2, has no DNA to confirm it. The CDR3 length is 15 residues. Per the germline V gene, CDR1 is KGHSH and CDR2 is LQKENI. The chain's CDR3 is CASSPSGGFSYEQYF.

This sequence joins TRBV10-3 and TRBJ1-5. The germline V gene has CDR1 ENHRY and CDR2 SYGVKD. The CDR3 is made up of 14 amino acids. This chain's CDR3 is CAISPGGAHQPQHF.

This rearrangement joins TRBV7-9 to TRBJ1-1; TCRdb indicates TRBD1, and absent DNA this call remains unverified. Germline V gene sequence: CDR1 SEHNR, CDR2 FQNEAQ (reference sequence). This CDR3 contains 13 residues. The CDR3 is CASSSRAFTEAFF.

J is TRBJ1-3 and V is TRBV30; TCRdb's D call of TRBD1 is untestable without DNA. The CDR3 contains 15 residues. CDR1 and CDR2 from the germline V gene are GTSNPN and SVGIG (reference sequence). The CDR3 sequence: CAWSRDSGNGNTIYF.